The 18 T cell receptor beta chains below come from one sample, sequenced in a study of blood T cell repertoires in COVID-19. Produced via immunoSEQ multiplex PCR; TCRdb's table is partial and in-frame only. The sample lists 28,000 or so clones, roughly 88% seen once, with 7.9% in the top ten. Sequenced sample: peripheral blood. These receptors originate from a man aged 55 to 70 with COVID-19, enrolled during active disease.

The chain joins TRBV2 to TRBJ1-2, with a possible D match to TRBD1 (5 bases). CDR1 is SNHLY, CDR2 FYNNEI, per germline. The CDR3 consists of 14 residues. The V and J ends lost 6 bases and 4 bases respectively, with 15 bases between them. CDR3 sequence reads: CASRGDRVSYGYTF. In DNA form, the CDR3 reads TGTGCCAGCAGGGGTGACAGAGTCTCCTATGGCTACACCTTC.

V usage is TRBV24-1 and J usage is TRBJ1-1, with unresolved D. Germline CDR1 reads KGHDR; CDR2 reads SFDVKD. V was shortened by 7 bases and J by 2 bases, with 10 bases between the two germline ends. The CDR3 has 13 amino acids. For the CDR3, the DNA is TGTGCCACCAGCGCAACAGTTAACACTGAAGCTTTCTTT. Amino acids: CATSATVNTEAFF.

The genes are TRBV3-1 (or the pseudogene TRBV3-2) and TRBJ2-1; 13 bases agree with TRBD2. Germline CDR1 reads LGHDT; CDR2 reads YNNKEL (reference sequence). Trimming cost V 3 bases and J 7 bases; bases outside gene matches: 9. The CDR3 extends over 17 amino acids. The CDR3 sequence is CASSQHLLAGGSNEQFF. In nucleotides, the CDR3 is TGTGCCAGCAGCCAGCACTTACTAGCGGGAGGGAGTAATGAGCAGTTCTTC.

The chain has TRBV4-1 and TRBJ2-3; perhaps TRBD1 as D (6 bases). V was trimmed by 0 bases and J by 10 bases, leaving 17 bases between them. This CDR3 comprises 15 residues. The germline gives CDR1 MGHRA, CDR2 YSYEKL. The chain's CDR3 is CASSQDSPGVKAQYF. Written as DNA, the CDR3 is TGCGCCAGCAGCCAAGATTCCCCAGGGGTTAAGGCGCAGTATTTT.

The rearrangement uses TRBV2 and TRBJ2-7; 10 bases are a match to TRBD2. This CDR3 is 15 amino acids long. The ends lost 4 bases at V and 5 bases at J; junction bases unmatched: 8. The germline gives CDR1 SNHLY, CDR2 FYNNEI. The CDR3 loop is CASSGASGRGNEQYF. CDR3 coding DNA: TGTGCCAGCAGTGGGGCCAGCGGGAGGGGCAACGAGCAGTACTTC.

This rearrangement joins TRBV20-1 to TRBJ1-2; D remains unclear. CDR1 is DFQATT, CDR2 SNEGSKA, per germline (reference sequence). Deletions cut 8 bases from V and 2 bases from J, with 6 bases between. The CDR3 has 10 amino acids. The chain's CDR3 is CSPGNYGYTF. The CDR3 DNA reads TGCAGTCCGGGAAACTATGGCTACACCTTC.

This clone was detected only a few times. The CDR3 spells CASGSAGGAFF. The DNA for the CDR3 is TGTGCTAGTGGTTCTGCCGGGGGGGCTTTCTTT. V and J are TRBV12-5 and TRBJ1-1; D possibly corresponds to TRBD1 (5 bases). Germline values: CDR1 LGHNT, CDR2 FRNRAP. The CDR3 covers 11 residues. The V gene lost 4 bases and the J gene lost 11 bases, with 11 bases spanning the gap. Looking up the rest from reference TRBV12-5 and TRBJ1-1 gives the full variable domain: DARVTQTPRHKVTEMGQEVTMRCQPILGHNTVFWYRQTMMQGLELLAYFRNRAPLDDSGMPKDRFSAEMPDATLATLKIQPSEPRDSAVYFCASGSAGGAFFGQGTRLTVV.

CDR3 in amino acids: CASSYGGSRIEAFF. Here the CDR3 DNA reads TGTGCCAGCAGTTACGGGGGCAGTCGAATTGAAGCTTTCTTT. J is TRBJ1-1 and V is TRBV6-5; possible D gene TRBD1, 6 bases. The CDR3 has 14 residues. The germline V and J ends were trimmed by 2 bases and 7 bases, with 14 bases remaining between them. Germline assignment: CDR1 MNHEY and CDR2 SVGAGI.

This chain joins TRBV19 and TRBJ1-3; the D is unclear. CDR3 length: 16 amino acids. CDR1 LNHDA and CDR2 SQIVND come from the germline V gene (reference sequence). V was pared by 3 bases and J by 3 bases, with 15 bases between. This chain's CDR3 is CASSMNPPRIGNTIYF. CDR3 nucleotide sequence: TGTGCCAGTAGTATGAATCCCCCCAGGATTGGAAACACCATATATTTT.

This clone occurred once. The rearrangement links TRBV5-5 to TRBJ2-7, with 9 bases aligning to TRBD2. The CDR3 contains 16 residues. Germline V gene lookup returns CDR1 SGHKS and CDR2 YYEKEE (reference sequence). The junction had 4 bases not matched to a gene; V was cut back by 0 bases and J by 0 bases. CDR3 nucleotide sequence: TGTGCCAGCAGCTTGGAAGGTAGCGGGAGCTCCTACGAGCAGTACTTC. Amino acid sequence: CASSLEGSGSSYEQYF.

The chain has TRBV10-3 and TRBJ1-2, with D tentatively TRBD1 (5 bases). The CDR3 consists of 15 residues. CDR1 ENHRY and CDR2 SYGVKD come from the germline V gene. The V end lost 4 bases, the J end lost 0 bases, and 12 bases lay between the germline ends. Here the CDR3 DNA reads TGTGCCATCAGTGGAGGGGAGGGAGCTAACTATGGCTACACCTTC. Amino acids: CAISGGEGANYGYTF.

V is TRBV28 and J is TRBJ2-7, with 10 bases fitting TRBD2. This CDR3 spans 15 amino acids. Germline V lookup: CDR1 MDHEN, CDR2 SYDVKM. V lost 7 bases to trimming and J lost 7 bases; unmatched junction nucleotides: 13. The CDR3 sequence: CASTSMGTSDLEQYF. The CDR3 nucleotides are TGTGCCAGCACGTCGATGGGGACTAGCGACTTGGAGCAGTACTTC.

The V gene is TRBV3-1 (or the pseudogene TRBV3-2), the J gene TRBJ2-6; TRBD1 matches 8 bases. Germline-derived CDR1 and CDR2 are LGHDT and YNNKEL (reference sequence). There are 17 residues in the CDR3. V lost 5 bases and J lost 0; bases outside the gene matches: 6. DNA of the CDR3: TGTGCCAGCAGCTCTTGGACAGGGACCTCTGGGGCCAACGTCCTGACTTTC. Translated, it gives CASSSWTGTSGANVLTF.

The chain combines TRBV28 with TRBJ2-1, with 10 bases lining up with TRBD2. The V segment lost 10 bases and the J segment 2 bases; nucleotides outside the gene matches: 5. This CDR3 comprises 14 residues. CDR1 is MDHEN, CDR2 SYDVKM, per germline. The CDR3 region is CATVGTSAYNEQFF. The DNA of the CDR3 is TGTGCCACCGTGGGGACTAGCGCCTACAATGAGCAGTTCTTC.

The chain employs TRBV4-3 and TRBJ2-5; possible D gene TRBD2, 5 bases. CDR1 and CDR2 from the germline V gene are LGHNA and YSLEER. With 2 bases removed from V and 2 bases from J, the gap between germline ends came to 12 bases. CDR3 length: 15 residues. CDR3 in DNA: TGCGCCAGCAGCCAAAATGGCGAGGGACAAGAGACCCAGTACTTC. It encodes CASSQNGEGQETQYF.

This chain connects TRBV28 to TRBJ2-5; TRBD2 aligns across 12 bases. CDR3 size: 18 residues. Germline V gene sequence: CDR1 MDHEN, CDR2 SYDVKM. The trim removed 8 bases at V and 5 bases at J, leaving 18 bases unmatched. The CDR3 sequence is CASGREPASGRAWETQYF. CDR3 bases: TGTGCCAGCGGAAGAGAACCCGCTAGCGGGAGGGCCTGGGAGACCCAGTACTTC.

The V call is TRBV28, the J call TRBJ1-6, with D possibly matching TRBD1 (5 bases). Trimming removed 6 bases from V and 8 bases from J, with 11 bases in between. Germline V gives CDR1 MDHEN, CDR2 SYDVKM. This CDR3 contains 13 residues. CDR3 region: CASSLARDSPLHF. CDR3 in DNA: TGTGCCAGCAGCCTCGCCAGGGATTCACCCCTCCACTTT.

The chain combines TRBV11-2 with TRBJ2-1; D is perhaps TRBD2 (6 bases). This CDR3 is built from 18 residues. V lost 2 bases, J lost 6 bases, and 23 bases lay in between. CDR1 and CDR2 from the germline V gene are SGHAT and FQNNGV. The CDR3 coding sequence is TGTGCCAGCAGCTTAAATGGGGCCGATGGACTACGACCCAATGAGCAGTTCTTC. Protein: CASSLNGADGLRPNEQFF.